These 22 T cell receptor beta chains share one sample of origin, sequenced in a study of T cells in Graves' hyperthyroidism and ophthalmopathy. Researchers amplified the TCR beta CDR3 regions from RNA transcripts. When the TCR CDR3 underwent first-round RT-PCR, the HTBI primer set was used. TCRdb re-analysed the multiplex PCR reads in MiXCR, keeping a single row per CDR3 protein. The sample includes 210,000 or so distinct CDR3 sequences, roughly 18% seen only once; the top ten take 50%. The sequenced sample was blood. The receptors were sampled from a man aged 50-60 years with Graves' hyperthyroidism.

This clonotype was observed many times. The J gene is TRBJ1-6, the V gene TRBV2; 8 bases fit TRBD1. CDR3 size: 14 residues. The V gene's germline CDR1 is SNHLY and CDR2 FYNNEI. J lost 9 bases, V lost 3 bases, and 4 bases had no gene match. The DNA for the CDR3 is TGTGCCAGCAGTGACGGACAGGGAATTTCACCCCTCCACTTT. It translates to CASSDGQGISPLHF.

This clonotype was counted ten times or more. This sequence joins TRBV7-2 and TRBJ2-3; 13 positions match TRBD2. This CDR3 spans 20 amino acids. The V gene end was trimmed by 5 bases and the J gene end by 4 bases; junction bases not matched to a gene: 18. Looked up from germline, CDR1 is SGHTA and CDR2 is FQGNSA. The CDR3 region has the DNA TGTGCCAGCAGCCCTAAAAGGGGGGGACTAGCGGGACGCGAGCCAGATACGCAGTATTTT. Translation: CASSPKRGGLAGREPDTQYF.

This clonotype was observed a few times. J is TRBJ2-7 and V is TRBV5-1; D may match TRBD1 or TRBD2 (6 bases each). Trimming removed 4 bases at V and 6 bases at J, with 14 bases between. The CDR3 has 13 residues. Germline CDR1 and CDR2: SGHRS and YFSETQ. CDR3: CASSPPGGGEQYF. In DNA, the CDR3 is TGCGCCAGCAGCCCACCCGGAGGGGGCGAGCAGTACTTC.

This chain uses TRBV20-1 with TRBJ2-7; either TRBD1 or TRBD2 may fit D (5 bases each). V was cut by 0 bases and J by 6 bases, with 33 bases left in between. The length of the CDR3 is 20 residues. The germline V gene has CDR1 DFQATT and CDR2 SNEGSKA (reference sequence). For the CDR3, the DNA is TGCAGTGCTAGAGACCGACTAACCCGGGACCCCCCCTCGACAAGAGGCGAGCAGTACTTC. This gives the protein CSARDRLTRDPPSTRGEQYF.

This clonotype was seen a few times. The J gene is TRBJ2-3, the V gene TRBV10-3, with 7 bases lining up with TRBD1. V lost 11 bases to trimming and J lost 3 bases; unmatched junction nucleotides: 14. This CDR3 spans 15 amino acids. Per the germline V gene, CDR1 is ENHRY and CDR2 is SYGVKD. The CDR3 sequence: CASKQGFSETDTQYF. CDR3 in DNA: TGTGCCTCCAAACAGGGGTTCAGTGAAACAGATACGCAGTATTTT.

The genes are TRBV4-2 and TRBJ2-1; TRBD2 aligns across 7 bases. From germline, CDR1 is LGHNA and CDR2 YNFKEQ. This CDR3 spans 16 amino acids. The V gene end was trimmed by 4 bases and the J gene end by 7 bases; junction bases not matched to a gene: 13. CDR3 residues: CASSPQPAGDLNEQFF. In nucleotides, the CDR3 is TGTGCCAGCAGCCCCCAGCCGGCGGGAGACTTAAATGAGCAGTTCTTC.

The chain links TRBV7-9 to TRBJ2-7; a possible D gene is TRBD2 (5 bases). V shed 5 bases and J shed 2 bases, with 13 bases lying between them. The CDR3 runs 14 residues. Looked up from germline, CDR1 is SEHNR and CDR2 is FQNEAQ (reference sequence). The CDR3 DNA is TGTGCCAGCAGCCCGAAGACTAACCCCTACGAGCAGTACTTC. Translation: CASSPKTNPYEQYF. The complete variable domain, with remaining parts taken from reference TRBV7-9 and TRBJ2-7, reads DTGVSQNPRHKITKRGQNVTFRCDPISEHNRLYWYRQTLGQGPEFLTYFQNEAQLEKSRLLSDRFSAERPKGSFSTLEIQRTEQGDSAMYLCASSPKTNPYEQYFGPGTRLTVT.

The chain is built from TRBV6-1 and TRBJ2-3, with 13 bases matching TRBD2. Looked up from germline, CDR1 is MNHNS and CDR2 is SASEGT. The CDR3 totals 17 residues. The trim removed 6 bases at V and 0 bases at J, leaving 6 bases unmatched. CDR3 sequence (DNA): TGTGCCAGCAGACCATTGACTAGCGGGAGGAGCACAGATACGCAGTATTTT. This sequence encodes CASRPLTSGRSTDTQYF.

This clonotype was detected many times. The chain joins TRBV28 to TRBJ2-7; 11 bases line up with TRBD2. The CDR3 contains 15 residues. V trimming: 4 bases; J trimming: 6 bases; junction bases outside the gene matches: 8. In germline, CDR1 is MDHEN, CDR2 SYDVKM. CDR3 nucleotide sequence: TGTGCCAGCAGTTCCCCGGGACTAGCGGTTTTCGAGCAGTACTTC. As protein: CASSSPGLAVFEQYF. Looking up the rest from reference TRBV28 and TRBJ2-7 gives the full variable domain: DVKVTQSSRYLVKRTGEKVFLECVQDMDHENMFWYRQDPGLGLRLIYFSYDVKMKEKGDIPEGYSVSREKKERFSLILESASTNQTSMYLCASSSPGLAVFEQYFGPGTRLTVT.

This clonotype has a count of ten or more. The chain links TRBV7-2 to TRBJ2-3; the D gene is possibly TRBD2 (6 bases). Germline CDR1 and CDR2: SGHTA and FQGNSA. The CDR3 totals 12 residues. Trimming removed 4 bases from V and 10 bases from J, with 12 bases in between. CDR3 bases: TGTGCCAGCAGCTGGGCGGGGCTGCCGCAGTATTTT. Translating gives CASSWAGLPQYF.

Many counts were recorded for this clonotype. The J gene is TRBJ1-1, the V gene TRBV28; 7 bases are shared with TRBD1. The V and J ends lost 6 bases and 5 bases, in that order; junction bases with no gene match: 9. This CDR3 contains 14 residues. CDR1 is MDHEN, CDR2 SYDVKM, per germline. CDR3 sequence reads: CASRPDREETEAFF. The DNA for the CDR3 is TGTGCCAGCAGACCCGACAGGGAGGAGACTGAAGCTTTCTTT.

The chain is built from TRBV12-3 or TRBV12-4 and TRBJ2-5, with TRBD2 matching 9 bases. The CDR3 is 16 residues long. V shed 8 bases, J shed 2 bases, and the junction held 12 bases outside the gene matches. CDR3 residues: CASRPGTSSPQETQYF. CDR3 DNA sequence: TGTGCCAGCCGCCCCGGGACTAGCAGCCCTCAAGAGACCCAGTACTTC.

This chain uses TRBV29-1 with TRBJ2-3, with 7 positions matching TRBD1. Per the germline V gene, CDR1 is SQVTM and CDR2 is ANQGSEA. This CDR3 is 16 amino acids long. Trimming cost V 0 bases and J 3 bases; bases outside gene matches: 9. This CDR3 reads CSVEDPGQILTDTQYF. CDR3 sequence (DNA): TGCAGCGTTGAAGATCCGGGACAGATTTTGACAGATACGCAGTATTTT.

In this sample, this clonotype turned up a few times. This chain connects TRBV11-3 to TRBJ2-7; 8 positions agree with TRBD1. This CDR3 has 15 residues. In germline, CDR1 is SGHNT, CDR2 YENEEA. The V segment lost 2 bases and the J segment 1 base; nucleotides outside the gene matches: 4. The CDR3 DNA is TGTGCCAGCAGCTTATTCGGACAGGGTTCCTACGAGCAGTACTTC. It translates to CASSLFGQGSYEQYF.

There are many counts of this clonotype. The V call is TRBV20-1, the J call TRBJ2-5, with D perhaps being TRBD1 or TRBD2 (6 bases each). The germline CDR1 and CDR2 sequences are DFQATT and SNEGSKA (reference sequence). There are 14 residues in the CDR3. With 1 base removed from V and 2 bases from J, the gap between germline ends came to 11 bases. CDR3 in amino acids: CSARVGGGQETQYF. As DNA, the CDR3 is TGCAGTGCTAGAGTCGGAGGGGGACAAGAGACCCAGTACTTC.

The chain has TRBV30 and TRBJ2-7, with 7 bases lining up with TRBD2. This CDR3 contains 13 residues. V lost 5 bases and J lost 3; bases outside the gene matches: 7. Germline CDR1 GTSNPN, CDR2 SVGIG (reference sequence). CDR3 in DNA: TGTGCCTGGTCCCGGGGGGACCTCTACGAGCAGTACTTC. Its protein product is CAWSRGDLYEQYF.

This clonotype was counted ten times or more. The rearrangement uses TRBV28 and TRBJ2-7; weak D call: TRBD1 (6 bases). CDR1 and CDR2 (germline): MDHEN, SYDVKM. CDR3 length: 19 amino acids. V lost 8 bases and J lost 0, with 29 bases in between. The CDR3 DNA sequence: TGTGCCAGCTCAACTTACCTCAGGACAGACCGCCAACTCTCCTACGAGCAGTACTTC. It is translated as CASSTYLRTDRQLSYEQYF.

The genes are TRBV28 and TRBJ1-6, with D unresolved. CDR1 is MDHEN and CDR2 is SYDVKM in the germline V gene. CDR3 length: 14 residues. Trimming shortened V by 5 bases and J by 8 bases, and 13 bases separated the two germline ends. DNA for the CDR3: TGTGCCAGCAGTGGTGCCGGGCTCCATTCACCCCTCCACTTT. Encoded protein: CASSGAGLHSPLHF.

The chain has TRBV7-2 and TRBJ1-4; D ambiguous. The germline gives CDR1 SGHTA, CDR2 FQGNSA. The V and J ends lost 5 bases and 5 bases respectively, with 12 bases between them. The CDR3 spans 14 residues. In nucleotides, the CDR3 is TGTGCCAGCAGCCGCAACCCTTGGAATGAAAAACTGTTTTTT. Translation: CASSRNPWNEKLFF.

This clonotype was recorded many times. The rearrangement links TRBV28 to TRBJ2-7; TRBD2 matches 13 bases. V shed 8 bases, J shed 6 bases, and the junction held 13 bases outside the gene matches. The CDR3 is 16 residues long. The germline V gene has CDR1 MDHEN and CDR2 SYDVKM. The CDR3 protein is CASRPGGWTSGSEQYF. The CDR3 DNA follows: TGTGCCAGCCGACCGGGGGGGTGGACTAGCGGGAGCGAGCAGTACTTC.

The table lists this clonotype with many counts. This sequence joins TRBV6-1 and TRBJ1-6; D call uncertain. The V gene's germline CDR1 is MNHNS and CDR2 SASEGT. CDR3 length: 14 residues. Trimming pared 1 base from V and 7 bases from J, leaving 8 bases between. In nucleotides, the CDR3 is TGTGCCAGCAGTGAAGGGACCGAGAATTCACCCCTCCACTTT. This encodes CASSEGTENSPLHF.

This clonotype was observed many times. The V and J genes are TRBV18 and TRBJ1-2; possible D gene TRBD1, 6 bases. Trimming stripped 3 bases from V and 6 bases from J, with 14 bases between. The CDR3 covers 14 residues. CDR1 and CDR2 from the germline V gene are KGHSH and LQKENI. CDR3 sequence: CASSPTGAEDGYTF. CDR3 coding DNA: TGTGCCAGCTCACCCACGGGGGCTGAGGATGGCTACACCTTC. Full variable domain (missing parts from reference TRBV18 and TRBJ1-2): NAGVMQNPRHLVRRRGQEARLRCSPMKGHSHVYWYRQLPEEGLKFMVYLQKENIIDESGMPKERFSAEFPKEGPSILRIQQVVRGDSAAYFCASSPTGAEDGYTFGSGTRLTVV.